The next 27 T cell receptor beta chains were all read from a single sample in a study of blood T cell repertoires in COVID-19. Repertoires were generated with immunoSEQ multiplex PCR, while TCRdb's copy carries only in-frame clones and drops some. This sample carries roughly 250,000 clones, just under 85% of them seen once, and the ten largest clones take more than 6%. The specimen was peripheral blood. The source of these receptors is a woman aged 60-75 years with active or convalescent COVID-19.

This chain connects TRBV6-5 to TRBJ2-5; perhaps TRBD2 as D (7 bases). Germline values: CDR1 MNHEY, CDR2 SVGAGI. The V end lost 9 bases, the J end lost 2 bases, and 10 bases lay between the germline ends. The CDR3 runs 12 residues. The CDR3: CASGRGQETQYF. CDR3 nucleotide sequence: TGTGCCAGTGGGAGGGGGCAAGAGACCCAGTACTTC.

A single count supports this clone. The V gene is TRBV6-5, the J gene TRBJ1-3; a weak D match, TRBD1 (5 bases). The CDR3 is made up of 12 amino acids. V was clipped by 11 bases and J by 2 bases, with 10 bases between them. Looked up from germline, CDR1 is MNHEY and CDR2 is SVGAGI. CDR3 bases: TGTGCCGGTCGGGGGACTGGAAACACCATATATTTT. Its protein product is CAGRGTGNTIYF.

The chain couples TRBV19 to TRBJ2-3, with TRBD2 matching 14 bases. Germline lookup yields CDR1 LNHDA and CDR2 SQIVND (reference sequence). This CDR3 region has 17 residues. Trimming at V came to 6 bases and at J to 5 bases, leaving 10 bases not matched to a gene. CDR3 nucleotides: TGTGCCAGTAGAAAGGGGGGACTAGCGGGAGAAGGAGATACGCAGTATTTT. It translates to CASRKGGLAGEGDTQYF. Combining the CDR3 with reference TRBV19 and TRBJ2-3 gives the whole variable domain DGGITQSPKYLFRKEGQNVTLSCEQNLNHDAMYWYRQDPGQGLRLIYYSQIVNDFQKGDIAEGYSVSREKKESFPLTVTSAQKNPTAFYLCASRKGGLAGEGDTQYFGPGTRLTVL.

This chain joins TRBV5-5 and TRBJ1-2, with D perhaps TRBD1 (6 bases). CDR3 length: 17 residues. Per germline, CDR1 SGHKS and CDR2 YYEKEE (reference sequence). Trimming took 0 bases from V and 1 from J, leaving 16 bases between them. Here the CDR3 reads CASSLAGGQTYNYGYTF. The CDR3 bases are TGTGCCAGCAGCTTGGCCGGCGGACAGACTTATAACTATGGCTACACCTTC. The full variable domain, in which reference TRBV5-5 and TRBJ1-2 provide the parts outside the CDR3, is DAGVTQSPTHLIKTRGQQVTLRCSPISGHKSVSWYQQVLGQGPQFIFQYYEKEERGRGNFPDRFSARQFPNYSSELNVNALLLGDSALYLCASSLAGGQTYNYGYTFGSGTRLTVV.

The chain combines TRBV28 with TRBJ1-1, with 7 bases matching TRBD1. Germline CDR1 MDHEN, CDR2 SYDVKM. The junction had 18 bases not matched to a gene; V was cut back by 6 bases and J by 5 bases. This CDR3 has 17 residues. In nucleotides, the CDR3 is TGTGCCAGCAGCTCCCCCCGGGGCAGGGGGGTGGGGACTGAAGCTTTCTTT. This codes for CASSSPRGRGVGTEAFF.

J is TRBJ2-7 and V is TRBV11-3, with 7 positions matching TRBD1. CDR3 length equals 13 residues. J was trimmed by 3 bases and V by 4 bases; bases with no gene match: 3. Germline-derived CDR1 and CDR2 are SGHNT and YENEEA. The CDR3 DNA sequence: TGTGCCAGCAGCTACCGACAGGGCTACGAGCAGTACTTC. This translates into CASSYRQGYEQYF.

This clone was seen a handful of times. This chain uses TRBV19 with TRBJ2-7, with 9 bases aligning to TRBD2. The V and J ends lost 1 base and 3 bases, in that order; junction bases with no gene match: 4. The CDR3 totals 15 residues. Germline loops: CDR1 LNHDA, CDR2 SQIVND (reference sequence). In DNA form, the CDR3 reads TGTGCCAGTAGTATAGCGGCAGCGGGAGGCTACGAGCAGTACTTC. Translation gives CASSIAAAGGYEQYF. Looking up the rest from reference TRBV19 and TRBJ2-7 gives the full variable domain: DGGITQSPKYLFRKEGQNVTLSCEQNLNHDAMYWYRQDPGQGLRLIYYSQIVNDFQKGDIAEGYSVSREKKESFPLTVTSAQKNPTAFYLCASSIAAAGGYEQYFGPGTRLTVT.

The rearrangement uses TRBV28 and TRBJ1-5, with 12 bases identical to TRBD1. CDR3 size: 22 residues. V shed 8 bases, J shed 4 bases, and the junction held 27 bases outside the gene matches. The germline V gene has CDR1 MDHEN and CDR2 SYDVKM. The CDR3 sequence: CASESTTGTGGRRGLANQPQHF. As DNA, the CDR3 is TGTGCCAGCGAATCTACGACAGGGACAGGGGGCCGGCGGGGATTAGCAAATCAGCCCCAGCATTTT.

CDR3 coding DNA: TGTGCCAGCAGCTTGGAGCGGGGGGCTTTCAATGAGCAGTTCTTC. Translating it yields CASSLERGAFNEQFF. This chain joins TRBV7-2 and TRBJ2-1, with TRBD2 identical over 9 bases. After removal of 3 bases from V and 6 bases from J, the junction contained 6 bases not matched to a gene. This CDR3 is built from 15 residues. Germline CDR1 reads SGHTA; CDR2 reads FQGNSA.

V gene TRBV27 combines with J gene TRBJ2-1, with D tentatively TRBD2 (7 bases). Germline-derived CDR1 and CDR2 are MNHEY and SMNVEV (reference sequence). V lost 7 bases and J 4 bases, leaving 20 bases between the germline ends. The CDR3 is 16 amino acids. In DNA, the CDR3 is TGTGCCAGCACCCCGGGGCGGGGGACACCATACAATGAGCAGTTCTTC. It specifies CASTPGRGTPYNEQFF.

This chain links TRBV19 with TRBJ1-5; the D is unclear. The CDR3 consists of 16 residues. The germline V gene encodes CDR1 LNHDA and CDR2 SQIVND (reference sequence). With 5 bases removed from V and 7 bases from J, the gap between germline ends came to 21 bases. CDR3 coding DNA: TGTGCCAGTAGTCCTAAAGTTCGCTCCATGAAGCAGCCCCAGCATTTT. Encoded protein: CASSPKVRSMKQPQHF.

The V call is TRBV7-2, the J call TRBJ1-5; D may be TRBD1 (6 bases). V was shortened by 5 bases and J by 6 bases, with 20 bases between the two germline ends. The CDR3 covers 16 residues. Per the germline V gene, CDR1 is SGHTA and CDR2 is FQGNSA. The CDR3 region is CASSLGGDPRVQPQHF. The CDR3 coding sequence is TGTGCCAGCAGCCTAGGGGGAGACCCAAGGGTTCAGCCCCAGCATTTT.

This rearrangement joins TRBV7-8 to TRBJ1-3, with 9 bases identical to TRBD1. The CDR3 sequence is 17 residues long. V was clipped by 3 bases and J by 0 bases; unmatched bases: 6. Germline CDR1 is SGHVS and CDR2 is FQNEAQ. This chain's CDR3 is CASSFNRGLSSGNTIYF. CDR3 DNA sequence: TGTGCCAGCAGCTTCAACAGGGGGCTGAGCTCTGGAAACACCATATATTTT.

This clone was seen only once. This chain links TRBV5-1 with TRBJ2-5; the D is unclear. This CDR3 is built from 14 residues. Trimming stripped 3 bases from V and 3 bases from J, with 12 bases between. Germline V gives CDR1 SGHRS, CDR2 YFSETQ. CDR3 protein: CASSSWFAEETQYF. The CDR3 DNA reads TGCGCCAGCAGCTCGTGGTTTGCAGAAGAGACCCAGTACTTC. Drawing the rest from reference TRBV5-1 and TRBJ2-5, the complete variable domain is KAGVTQTPRYLIKTRGQQVTLSCSPISGHRSVSWYQQTPGQGLQFLFEYFSETQRNKGNFPGRFSGRQFSNSRSEMNVSTLELGDSALYLCASSSWFAEETQYFGPGTRLLVL.

This chain connects TRBV19 to TRBJ2-1; maybe TRBD2 (7 bases). V was pared by 3 bases and J by 0 bases, with 18 bases between. The CDR3 spans 18 residues. Germline loops: CDR1 LNHDA, CDR2 SQIVND (reference sequence). In DNA form, the CDR3 reads TGTGCCAGTAGTATCTCTCCAACAGGGAGGGCCTCCTACAATGAGCAGTTCTTC. Translating it yields CASSISPTGRASYNEQFF.

The chain links TRBV6-1 to TRBJ1-1, with 7 bases identical to TRBD1. This CDR3 comprises 15 residues. Germline CDR1 MNHNS, CDR2 SASEGT. V trimming: 0 bases; J trimming: 10 bases; junction bases outside the gene matches: 11. CDR3 bases: TGTGCCAGCAGTGAAGCAGAGGGACAGCCTAGAGGAGCTTTCTTT. This codes for CASSEAEGQPRGAFF.

In nucleotides, the CDR3 is TGTGCCAGCTCACCCTCCGGGACAACCCAAGAGACCCAGTACTTC. Amino acids: CASSPSGTTQETQYF. The chain employs TRBV18 and TRBJ2-5; a weak D match, TRBD1 (6 bases). The CDR3 extends over 15 amino acids. CDR1 and CDR2 (germline): KGHSH, LQKENI. V was shortened by 3 bases and J by 1 base, with 12 bases between the two germline ends.

The V and J genes are TRBV24-1 and TRBJ1-5, with no clear D. The CDR3 is 14 amino acids. Germline V gene lookup returns CDR1 KGHDR and CDR2 SFDVKD. Trimming removed 1 base from V and 6 bases from J, with 9 bases in between. The CDR3 sequence: CATSDFISSQPQHF. The CDR3 nucleotides are TGTGCCACCAGTGATTTCATTTCGAGTCAGCCCCAGCATTTT.

The table lists this clone with a few counts. V usage is TRBV3-1 (or the pseudogene TRBV3-2) and J usage is TRBJ2-2; TRBD2 matches at 8 bases. Trimming at V came to 1 base and at J to 6 bases, leaving 4 bases not matched to a gene. The CDR3 is 15 amino acids. The germline V gene has CDR1 LGHDT and CDR2 YNNKEL (reference sequence). CDR3 bases: TGTGCCAGCAGCCAAGTCGGGGGGGCCTCCGGGGAGCTGTTTTTT. Its translation is CASSQVGGASGELFF.

The chain is built from TRBV7-2 and TRBJ2-1; no firm D call. Germline loops: CDR1 SGHTA, CDR2 FQGNSA. Trimming removed 5 bases at V and 3 bases at J, with 5 bases between. The CDR3 sequence is 12 residues long. DNA of the CDR3: TGTGCCAGCAGCCCAAACTACAATGAGCAGTTCTTC. This encodes CASSPNYNEQFF. The full variable domain, with the rest looked up from reference TRBV7-2 and TRBJ2-1, is GAGVSQSPSNKVTEKGKDVELRCDPISGHTALYWYRQSLGQGLEFLIYFQGNSAPDKSGLPSDRFSAERTGGSVSTLTIQRTQQEDSAVYLCASSPNYNEQFFGPGTRLTVL.

The chain recombines TRBV25-1 with TRBJ1-4; 7 nucleotides agree with TRBD1. The CDR3 spans 14 residues. The J segment lost 5 bases and the V segment lost 6 bases, leaving 6 bases of the junction unmatched. Germline CDR1 is MGHDK and CDR2 is SYGVNS. The DNA for the CDR3 is TGTGCCAGCAGCAGGGACAGCCAAAATGAAAAACTGTTTTTT. This translates into CASSRDSQNEKLFF.

The J gene is TRBJ2-1, the V gene TRBV14; 9 bases are a match to TRBD2. V dropped 5 bases and J dropped 4; count of bases not matched to a gene: 6. CDR1 is SGHDN and CDR2 is FVKESK in the germline V gene. This CDR3 region has 15 residues. CDR3 in amino acids: CASSTTLAGYNEQFF. CDR3 in DNA: TGTGCCAGCAGCACAACCCTAGCGGGGTACAATGAGCAGTTCTTC. The full variable domain, in which reference TRBV14 and TRBJ2-1 provide the parts outside the CDR3, is EAGVTQFPSHSVIEKGQTVTLRCDPISGHDNLYWYRRVMGKEIKFLLHFVKESKQDESGMPNNRFLAERTGGTYSTLKVQPAELEDSGVYFCASSTTLAGYNEQFFGPGTRLTVL.

The chain carries TRBV27 and TRBJ1-6, with a weak D call TRBD1 (6 bases). Germline V gives CDR1 MNHEY, CDR2 SMNVEV (reference sequence). Trimming shortened V by 8 bases and J by 8 bases, and 13 bases separated the two germline ends. The CDR3 is 13 amino acids. CDR3 region: CASGVGADSPLHF. The DNA of the CDR3 is TGTGCCAGCGGGGTGGGGGCTGATTCACCCCTCCACTTT.

The rearrangement uses TRBV12-3 or TRBV12-4 and TRBJ2-7, with D tentatively TRBD2 (6 bases). The V and J ends lost 3 bases and 5 bases respectively, with 11 bases between them. The CDR3 has 13 amino acids. The DNA of the CDR3 is TGTGCCAGCAGTTTGGCCGGGGGAGACGAGCAGTACTTC. Translating it yields CASSLAGGDEQYF.

This clone was observed a handful of times. The chain recombines TRBV5-1 with TRBJ1-2, with no clear D. With 0 bases removed from V and 0 bases from J, the gap between germline ends came to 3 bases. Germline-derived CDR1 and CDR2 are SGHRS and YFSETQ. The CDR3 is 13 residues long. The CDR3 is CASSLATNYGYTF. Here the CDR3 DNA reads TGCGCCAGCAGCTTGGCAACTAACTATGGCTACACCTTC.

V gene TRBV5-4 combines with J gene TRBJ2-1; D might be TRBD1 (6 bases). The ends were cut back, 0 bases at V and 7 bases at J, with 17 bases in the middle. Germline V CDR1 and CDR2: SGHNT, YYREEE (reference sequence). The CDR3 contains 16 residues. For the CDR3, the DNA is TGTGCCAGCAGCTTGGTGGGGGCTATAGTAGGAAATGAGCAGTTCTTC. It codes for CASSLVGAIVGNEQFF.

The rearrangement uses TRBV28 and TRBJ2-7; 8 positions agree with TRBD1. The CDR3 runs to 16 residues. Germline V gene lookup returns CDR1 MDHEN and CDR2 SYDVKM. The ends lost 5 bases at V and 5 bases at J; junction bases unmatched: 14. CDR3 residues: CASSASSGGPSDEQYV. The CDR3 DNA reads as TGTGCCAGCAGTGCGTCCTCAGGGGGCCCCTCGGACGAGCAGTACGTC.